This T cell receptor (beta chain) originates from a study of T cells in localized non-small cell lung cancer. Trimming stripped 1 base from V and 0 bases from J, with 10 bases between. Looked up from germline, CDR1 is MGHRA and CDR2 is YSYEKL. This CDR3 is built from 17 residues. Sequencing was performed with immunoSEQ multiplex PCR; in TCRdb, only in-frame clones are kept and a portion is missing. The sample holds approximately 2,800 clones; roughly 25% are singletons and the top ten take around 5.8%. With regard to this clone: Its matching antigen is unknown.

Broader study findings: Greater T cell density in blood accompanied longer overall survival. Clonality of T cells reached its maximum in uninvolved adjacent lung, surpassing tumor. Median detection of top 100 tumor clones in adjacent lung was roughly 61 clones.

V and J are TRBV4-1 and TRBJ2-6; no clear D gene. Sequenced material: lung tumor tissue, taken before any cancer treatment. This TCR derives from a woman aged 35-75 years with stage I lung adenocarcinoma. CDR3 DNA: TGCGCCAGCAGCCAAGGTAACAGTGGCTCTGGGGCCAACGTCCTGACTTTC. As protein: CASSQGNSGSGANVLTF.